The TCR beta chain under discussion was sequenced for a study of OX40 agonist ivuxolimab in advanced cancers. Describing the broader study: The costimulatory receptor OX40 (CD134) was targeted by ivuxolimab, a fully human IgG2 agonistic monoclonal antibody. Intravenous ivuxolimab was administered to patients every 2 weeks at six dose levels: 0.01, 0.1, 0.3, 1.5, 3 and 10 mg/kg. The paper describes the monotherapy dose-escalation part (N of about 47 patients) of the phase I trial of ivuxolimab. Partial responses were achieved by three dose-escalation patients, of whom one had hepatocellular carcinoma and two had cutaneous melanoma. In the dose-escalation cohort, over 65% of patients were male, and the mean age was approximately 60 years, with a range of roughly 20 to 85. Peripheral TCRbeta sequencing aimed to test whether ivuxolimab altered TCR sequence diversity and caused clonal T-cell expansion. Patients were allowed to have had prior anti-PD-1, anti-PD-L1 or anti-CTLA-4 therapy, and around 43% of the dose-escalation patients had been treated with checkpoint inhibitors. Of the 52 patients in dose escalation, about 20 had hepatocellular carcinoma, about 15 had melanoma, 9 had renal cell carcinoma and 9 had head and neck cancer.

Of note for this clone: This clone's antigen is unknown. No per-base quality is available; no much larger clone lies one base away.

What the study reported, not specific to this receptor: In the 0.1-3.0 mg/kg groups, partial responders were among the patients with the lowest normalized peripheral clonal expansion, particularly in CD8+ T cells. The antigen specificity of the clonally expanded peripheral T cells was not determined. Low levels of normalized T-cell clonal expansion were also seen in some patients who did not respond. On average, CD8+ T cells showed more expanded clones than CD4+ T cells after ivuxolimab. At doses of 0.1 to 3.0 mg/kg, clonal expansion of both CD4+ and CD8+ T cells in blood was seen between baseline and week 6.

For sequencing of the TCRbeta CDR3 region, genomic DNA was extracted from the sorted cells. TCRbeta CDR3 regions were sequenced using the immunoSEQ Assay. Drawn from immuneACCESS, this table holds only the in-frame rearrangements with V and J called that TCRdb kept. Clones are partly lost; checked studies trace under half to an unresolved V gene and leave the rest unexplained. The sample table lists under 20,000 clones, over 80% of them with a count of one. Of the sample, about 32% is held by the ten largest clones. Patients with a history of autoimmune disease or receiving systemic immunosuppression were excluded from the trial. In every dose cohort, peripheral blood was drawn for TCR sequencing at baseline, cycle 4 day 1, and cycle 7 day 1. Samples were obtained from an open-label, multicenter, first-in-human phase I dose-escalation trial of ivuxolimab. Adults with locally advanced or metastatic melanoma, renal cell, hepatocellular, or head and neck squamous cell carcinoma were enrolled in the trial. Before TCR sequencing, CD4+ T cells and CD8+ T cells were sorted from peripheral blood as separate populations.

Sequences were derived from CD4+ or CD8+ T cells sorted from blood, sampled in a trial of the OX40 agonist ivuxolimab. This TCR came from an adult with an advanced solid tumor such as melanoma, head and neck, liver or kidney cancer.

The CDR3 here reads CASSQSTTGRSEQFF. The base sequence is TGCGCCAGCAGCCAAAGCACGACAGGGAGGAGTGAGCAGTTCTTC. The sequence joins TRBV4-1 to TRBJ2-1; matching of 7 bases hints at TRBD1 as the D gene. Trimming removed 2 bases from V and 9 bases from J, leaving 17 bases between the germline ends. CDR1 and CDR2 were assigned from the germline V gene as MGHRA and YSYEKL. The CDR3 covers 15 residues, taking in both the cysteine and the phenylalanine. Solely the CDR3 DNA is kept, with 45 bases framed from the first base.